This T cell receptor beta chain was found in a study of regulatory T cells in long-lasting Graves disease. The wider study: Persistent cases were those of Graves' disease that involved over 5 years of antithyroid drugs with positive TSH receptor antibodies. The study, taken as a whole, reports: Fewer public clonotypes were shared by new patients (approximately 1,000) than by persistent patients (about 2,700).

The TCR beta library used iRepertoire HTBI primers with Arm-PCR amplification of CDR3. TCRdb re-called the multiplex PCR reads with MiXCR, one entry per CDR3 protein. This sample has a few hundred thousand distinct CDR3 sequences, with about a quarter found just once. The sample holds a few counts of this clonotype. The antigen is not known. Described time point: persistent/refractory GD, antithyroid drugs over 5 years with positive TRAb. PBMC RNA was the source of the TCR library. The CDR3 has 15 amino acids. Germline V gives CDR1 LGHDT, CDR2 YNNKEL (reference sequence). The trim removed 5 bases at V and 4 bases at J, leaving 11 bases unmatched.

The source material was peripheral blood mononuclear cells (PBMCs), sampled when the disease was refractory, from a patient treated with antithyroid drugs. The V gene is TRBV3-1, the J gene TRBJ2-7, with 7 bases aligning to TRBD2. This sequence was found in a female donor with Graves disease. CDR3 DNA: TGTGCCAGCAGCAGATATGCGGGAGAATCGTACGAGCAGTACTTC. This encodes CASSRYAGESYEQYF.